This T cell receptor beta chain emerged from a study of T cell changes during pregnancy in multiple sclerosis. The method was immunoSEQ multiplex PCR; TCRdb's version includes in-frame clones alone and lacks a portion of them. Altogether 40,000 to 50,000 clones are present, 85% to 95% being singletons, with the ten largest covering 7.5% to 10%. The specimen comprised CD8+ T cells from peripheral blood mononuclear cells, sampled in the third trimester of pregnancy. The origin of this receptor is a female donor with multiple sclerosis, enrolled in a pregnancy study.

This CDR3 is CASSSPGGVTYEQYF. In nucleotides, the CDR3 is TGTGCCAGCAGCTCCCCTGGAGGGGTTACCTACGAGCAGTACTTC. The chain links TRBV7-9 to TRBJ2-7, with D tentatively TRBD2 (6 bases). The V gene's germline CDR1 is SEHNR and CDR2 FQNEAQ (reference sequence). Trimming removed 4 bases from V and 2 bases from J, with 15 bases in between. The CDR3 has 15 residues.